This T cell receptor beta chain was sequenced during a study of cytomegalovirus exposure and HLA in healthy donors. Study conclusions and caveats: Many donors carried some public TCRs, although rarity characterized most TCR sequences.

Primers included in the PCR were 60 Vbeta and 13 Jbeta primers. Profiled with immunoSEQ multiplex PCR; TCRdb holds only in-frame clones, not every one. The sample holds 120,000 to 150,000 clones, just over 70% seen once. As concerns this clone: No antigen is known for it.

The origin of this receptor is a woman aged 30 to 39 in good health and CMV-seronegative. The sample was PBMCs.

For the CDR3, the DNA is TGTGCCAGCAGCCCACGACGACTCTTACGGCAGTTCTTC. It yields the protein CASSPRRLLRQFF. The chain recombines TRBV7-2 with TRBJ2-1, with D uncertain. V was shortened by 5 bases and J by 12 bases, with 17 bases between the two germline ends. Germline assignment: CDR1 SGHTA and CDR2 FQGNSA. This CDR3 comprises 13 residues.